This TCR beta chain was observed in a study of quantifying T cell responses using KT2 cells. Study as a whole: TCR alpha and beta constant-region primers primed reverse transcription of RNA.

This clonotype has a handful of counts. Its antigen is unknown. Unfractionated PBMC were spiked with known numbers of KT2 clone cells. Fixed numbers of PBMC received varying amounts of KT2 cells. Study-wide results and caveats: The number of KT2 alpha and beta sequences was a linear function of input KT2 cells.

An oligo carrying a UMI was ligated to the cDNA 3' end. An equimolar mix of RC1.1 and RC1.2 primed the beta chain across TRBC1 and TRBC2. TCR alpha and beta chains were handled separately starting at the second PCR. TCRdb reprocessed the UMI-ligation and nested PCR reads with MiXCR, giving one entry per CDR3 protein. The data hold 39,000 or so distinct CDR3 sequences, with over 15% observed a single time. V shed 7 bases and J 4 bases; nucleotides not matched to a gene: 3. This CDR3 contains 11 residues. In germline, CDR1 is SQVTM, CDR2 ANQGSEA. V and J are TRBV29-1 and TRBJ2-7; 8 nucleotides align to TRBD2. Sequenced input: PBMCs spiked with cells of the T cell clone KT2. The clonotype comes from a human donor. The CDR3 here is CSAGLEYEQYF. CDR3 nucleotides: TGCAGCGCGGGACTAGAATACGAGCAGTACTTC.